The T cell receptor beta chain described here comes from a study of human T cells and chemical hapten exposure. Overall study context: Predominantly women, the patients had alopecia areata, totalis or universalis. General observations from the study: While controls formed fewer of them, expanded TCRs formed significantly more large CDR3 similarity clusters. TCRs exceeding 1 in 1000 frequency stayed unchanged with DPC sensitization.

Documented time point: patch test 3, about 24 weeks after DPC sensitization. Treatment in this sample: therapeutic diphenylcyclopropenone sensitization with weekly scalp DPC. The library gave individual cDNA molecules unique molecular identifiers. TCRdb reanalysed the RACE reads using MiXCR and keeps one entry per CDR3 protein. Here the sample spans about 97,000 distinct CDR3 sequences, 27% being singletons. This CDR3 contains 13 residues. Trimming cost V 0 bases and J 8 bases, with 7 bases left between them. Ten or more counts support this clonotype. Its cognate antigen is unknown. This TCR came from a man aged 35 to 55 with alopecia areata. Some clones in this sample may be carry-over from other donors' samples. The J gene is TRBJ1-4, the V gene TRBV12-3 or TRBV12-4; D is unresolved. This specimen was whole blood, taken in connection with sensitization to the hapten diphenylcyclopropenone (DPC). The CDR3 protein is CASSLAGTEKLFF. The CDR3 region has the DNA TGTGCCAGCAGTTTAGCGGGAACCGAAAAACTGTTTTTT.